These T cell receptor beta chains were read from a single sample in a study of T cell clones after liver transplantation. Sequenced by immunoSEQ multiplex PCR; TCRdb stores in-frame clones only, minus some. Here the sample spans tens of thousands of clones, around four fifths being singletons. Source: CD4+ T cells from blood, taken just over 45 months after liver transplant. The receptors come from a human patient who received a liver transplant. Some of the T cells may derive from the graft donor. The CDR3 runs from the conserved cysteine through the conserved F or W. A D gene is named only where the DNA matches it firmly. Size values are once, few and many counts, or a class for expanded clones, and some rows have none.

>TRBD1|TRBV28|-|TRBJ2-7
TGTGCCAGCAGGCTAGGACAGGGGCCCTACGAGCAGTACTTC
CASRLGQGPYEQYF
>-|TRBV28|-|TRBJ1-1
TGTGCCAGTGTTACTAACATGAACACTGAAGCTTTCTTT
CASVTNMNTEAFF
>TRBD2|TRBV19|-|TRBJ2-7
TGTGCCAGTAGTATACACACTAGCGGGGCCTACGAGCAGTACTTC
CASSIHTSGAYEQYF
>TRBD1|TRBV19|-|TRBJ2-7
TGTGCCATCCCGGGACAGGGAAGGTACGAGCAGTACTTC
CAIPGQGRYEQYF
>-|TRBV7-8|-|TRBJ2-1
TGTGCCAGCAGACGACGGCCTGAAGGCTACAATGAGCAGTTCTTC
CASRRRPEGYNEQFF
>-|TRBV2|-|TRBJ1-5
TGTGCCAGCAGCGGGGTTGGCAATCAGCCCCAGCATTTT
CASSGVGNQPQHF
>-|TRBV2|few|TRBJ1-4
TGTGCCAGCACCGGAAGGGCAGGGGTGGGTGAAAAACTGTTTTTT
CASTGRAGVGEKLFF
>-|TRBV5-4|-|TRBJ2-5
TGTGCCAGCAGCAACCCTAGAGCCGAGACCCAGTACTTC
CASSNPRAETQYF
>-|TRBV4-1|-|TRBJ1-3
TGCGCCAGCAGCCGAAACAGCATCTCTGGAAACACCATATATTTT
CASSRNSISGNTIYF
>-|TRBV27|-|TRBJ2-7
TGTGCCAGCAGTTACTTTGCCTCCTACGAGCAGTACTTC
CASSYFASYEQYF
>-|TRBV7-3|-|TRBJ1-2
TGTGCCAGCAGTGGGGGTGGTGGAGGCTACACCTTC
CASSGGGGGYTF
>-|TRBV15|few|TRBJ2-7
TGTGCCACCAGAGAGGGGACACTCGCCGAGCAGTACTTC
CATREGTLAEQYF
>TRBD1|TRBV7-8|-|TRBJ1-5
TGTGCCAGCAGCTCCCTACAGGGGCCCGGGCAGCCCCAGCATTTT
CASSSLQGPGQPQHF
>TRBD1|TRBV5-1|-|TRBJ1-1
TGCGCCAGCAGCCCCGGGACAGGGAGAATTGAAGCTTTCTTT
CASSPGTGRIEAFF
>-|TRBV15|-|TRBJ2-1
TGTGCCACCAGCAGAGATTGGGATGTGGGTGAGCAGTTCTTC
CATSRDWDVGEQFF
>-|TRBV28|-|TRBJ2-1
TGTGCCAGCGGATACCCGGGACGTCCAAATGAGCAGTTCTTC
CASGYPGRPNEQFF
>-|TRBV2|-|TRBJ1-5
TGTGCCAGCAGGCGGTCAGGAGGGAGGAGCAATCAGCCCCAGCATTTT
CASRRSGGRSNQPQHF
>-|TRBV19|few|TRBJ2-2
TGTGCCAGTAGTATGTCGGACACCGGGGAGCTGTTTTTT
CASSMSDTGELFF
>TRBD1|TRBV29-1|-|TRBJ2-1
TGCAGCGGCGGACAGGAGTACAATGAGCAGTTCTTC
CSGGQEYNEQFF
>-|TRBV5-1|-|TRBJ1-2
TGCGCCAGCAGCTCGGACGGAGAGAACTATGGCTACACCTTC
CASSSDGENYGYTF
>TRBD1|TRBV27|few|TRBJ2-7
TGTGCCAGCAGTGACCGACAGGGACCCTACGAGCAGTACTTC
CASSDRQGPYEQYF
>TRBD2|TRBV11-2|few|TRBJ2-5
TGTGCCAGCAGCTTCATAGCGGGGTCCCCGACGACCCAGTACTTC
CASSFIAGSPTTQYF
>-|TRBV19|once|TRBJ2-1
TGTGCCAGTAGTATAGACCCCTCTATAGACAATGAGCAGTTCTTC
CASSIDPSIDNEQFF
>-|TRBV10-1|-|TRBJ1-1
TGCGCCAGCAGGGACTCCTTGAACACTGAAGCTTTCTTT
CASRDSLNTEAFF
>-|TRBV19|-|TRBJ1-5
TGTGCCAGTAGTAAACGGACAGCTTATAGCAATCAGCCCCAGCATTTT
CASSKRTAYSNQPQHF
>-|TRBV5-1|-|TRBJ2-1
TGCGCCAGCAGCATAGACCCTTCGGACTACAATGAGCAGTTCTTC
CASSIDPSDYNEQFF
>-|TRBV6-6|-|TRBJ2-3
TGTGCCAGCAGTTTTCCGGGACTCCCCACAGATACGCAGTATTTT
CASSFPGLPTDTQYF
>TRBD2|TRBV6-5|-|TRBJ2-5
TGTGCCAGCAGTCCTGCAAGAGCGGGAACGGAGACCCAGTACTTC
CASSPARAGTETQYF
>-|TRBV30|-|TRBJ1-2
TGTGCTGCCATTAACTATGGCTACACCTTC
CAAINYGYTF
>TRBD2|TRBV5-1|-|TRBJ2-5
TGCGCCAGCAGCCCACTGACTAGCGGGAGGCAGACCCAGTACTTC
CASSPLTSGRQTQYF
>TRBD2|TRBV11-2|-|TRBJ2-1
TGTGCCAGCAGCCCCGGGGGACTAGCGGGGGGGAAGGAGCAGTTCTTC
CASSPGGLAGGKEQFF
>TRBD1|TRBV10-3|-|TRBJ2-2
TGTGCCACCGCAGGGATACAGGGGGACAGCCTGCAGCTGTTTTTT
CATAGIQGDSLQLFF
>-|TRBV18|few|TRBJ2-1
TGTGCCAGCTCACCACAACGAGGGTACAATGAGCAGTTCTTC
CASSPQRGYNEQFF
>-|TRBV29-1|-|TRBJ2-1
TGCAGCGTTGGGTGGGTAGGGGGGTCCTCCTACAATGAGCAGTTCTTC
CSVGWVGGSSYNEQFF
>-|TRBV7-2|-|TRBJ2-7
TGTGCCAGCAGCTTAATGGGGGGCGCGATTCCATACGAGCAGTACTTC
CASSLMGGAIPYEQYF
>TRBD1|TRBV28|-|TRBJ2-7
TGTGCCAGCACCGCTCCAGGGGACAGCTCCTACGAGCAGTACTTC
CASTAPGDSSYEQYF
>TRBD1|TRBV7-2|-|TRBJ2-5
TGTGCCAGCAGTTCAACGGGACAGGTGGGGGAGACCCAGTACTTC
CASSSTGQVGETQYF
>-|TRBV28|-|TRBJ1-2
TGTGCCAGCAGTTTAGCAGCGTCCTATGGCTACACCTTC
CASSLAASYGYTF
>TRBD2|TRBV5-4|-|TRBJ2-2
TGTGCCAGCAGAACGGGACTAGCGGAGAACACCGGGGAGCTGTTTTTT
CASRTGLAENTGELFF
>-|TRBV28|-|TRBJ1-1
TGTGCCAGCAGTTCAGGTGGGAGGGACACTGAAGCTTTCTTT
CASSSGGRDTEAFF
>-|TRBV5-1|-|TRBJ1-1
TGCGCCAGCAGCTTGGCATCAGGGGTGTCGAACACTGAAGCTTTCTTT
CASSLASGVSNTEAFF
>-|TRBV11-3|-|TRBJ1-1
TGTGCCAGCAGCTTGTACGGGAACACTGAAGCTTTCTTT
CASSLYGNTEAFF
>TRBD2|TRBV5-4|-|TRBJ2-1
TGTGCCAGCAGCTTCTCGGGGGGTACCTACAATGAGCAGTTCTTC
CASSFSGGTYNEQFF
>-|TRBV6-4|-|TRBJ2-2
TGTGCCAGCAGTCTAACAGGCGACACCGGGGAGCTGTTTTTT
CASSLTGDTGELFF
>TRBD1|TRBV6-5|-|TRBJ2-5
TGTGCCAGCAGTTACACAGGGGCCGGCCGGGTGGAGACCCAGTACTTC
CASSYTGAGRVETQYF
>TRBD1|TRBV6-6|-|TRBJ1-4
TGTGCCAGCAGGAGACAGGGATATGAAAAACTGTTTTTT
CASRRQGYEKLFF
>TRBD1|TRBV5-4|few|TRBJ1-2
TGTGCCAGCAGTCAGAGCTTAGGGGGCACTGGCTACACCTTC
CASSQSLGGTGYTF
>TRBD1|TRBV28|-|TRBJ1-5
TGTGCCAGCACTCGGGGACAGCGCAGTCAGCCCCAGCATTTT
CASTRGQRSQPQHF
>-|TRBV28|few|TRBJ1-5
TGTGCCAGCAGTCCCTCGAGGGGGGCCAATCAGCCCCAGCATTTT
CASSPSRGANQPQHF
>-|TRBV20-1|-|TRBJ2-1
TGCAGTGCTTACAGGAATGAGCAGTTCTTC
CSAYRNEQFF
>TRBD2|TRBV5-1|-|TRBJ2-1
TGCGCCAGCAGCTTGTATAGCGGGAGAATAAATGAGCAGTTCTTC
CASSLYSGRINEQFF